The 11 T cell receptor beta chains given below trace back to one sample, sequenced in a study of neurological immune-mediated disorders. TCRdb re-analysed the 5' RACE reads in MiXCR, keeping a single row per CDR3 protein. The profile shows about 60,000 distinct CDR3 sequences, about 10% of them singletons. The time point is: longitudinal time-point 1 (baseline). The sample consisted of PBMCs. The receptors here all came from a male donor with HTLV-1-associated myelopathy (HAM/TSP).

This clonotype has a count of ten or more. This chain links TRBV20-1 with TRBJ2-1, with 7 bases matching TRBD2. CDR3 length equals 17 residues. V shed 6 bases, J shed 5 bases, and the junction held 19 bases outside the gene matches. The V gene's germline CDR1 is DFQATT and CDR2 SNEGSKA (reference sequence). In DNA form, the CDR3 reads TGCAGTGCAACCTCACGCGGGAGCGGCCAAAGGCACAATGAGCAGTTCTTC. Translation gives CSATSRGSGQRHNEQFF.

The table lists this clonotype with many counts. The V call is TRBV6-5, the J call TRBJ1-2; 9 nucleotides agree with TRBD1. Germline CDR1 reads MNHEY; CDR2 reads SVGAGI. CDR3 length: 14 amino acids. V shed 2 bases and J 5 bases; nucleotides not matched to a gene: 3. The CDR3 DNA sequence: TGTGCCAGCAGTTACGGGGGACAGGGTTATGGCTACACCTTC. Translating it yields CASSYGGQGYGYTF.

The table lists this clonotype with a count of one. Since a much larger clone is just one base distant, this may be a read error. The gene calls are TRBV27 and TRBJ2-1, with 7 bases identical to TRBD1. Per the germline V gene, CDR1 is MNHEY and CDR2 is SMNVEV (reference sequence). CDR3 length equals 15 residues. CDR3 nucleotide sequence: TGTGCCAGCAGTTCCTCCGGGACAGAATACAAAGAGCAGTTCTTC. This gives the protein CASSSSGTEYKEQFF.

This clonotype was observed many times. The chain has TRBV5-1 and TRBJ1-1; D is ambiguous. The length of the CDR3 is 14 residues. The V and J ends lost 0 bases and 4 bases respectively, with 10 bases between them. Germline loops: CDR1 SGHRS, CDR2 YFSETQ. CDR3 sequence (DNA): TGCGCCAGCAGCTTGGGGAGTCGTCGCACTGAAGCTTTCTTT. This gives the protein CASSLGSRRTEAFF.

This clonotype was counted ten times or more. The V call is TRBV12-3 or TRBV12-4, the J call TRBJ1-5; the D is unclear. CDR3 length: 14 residues. Trimming took off 5 bases at V and 4 bases at J, with 12 bases between the two ends. CDR3 in DNA: TGTGCCAGCAGTCCTCGGGGATTAAATCAGCCCCAGCATTTT. It codes for CASSPRGLNQPQHF.

This clonotype was recorded at least ten times. The chain links TRBV20-1 to TRBJ2-1, with D perhaps TRBD1 (6 bases). This CDR3 region has 14 residues. V lost 4 bases and J lost 4, with 14 bases in between. Germline CDR1 and CDR2: DFQATT and SNEGSKA (reference sequence). CDR3 loop: CSAKSDRKYNEQFF. The CDR3 bases are TGCAGTGCTAAATCAGACAGGAAGTACAATGAGCAGTTCTTC.

Ten or more counts support this clonotype. This chain links TRBV5-1 with TRBJ2-3; 11 nucleotides line up with TRBD2. Germline V gives CDR1 SGHRS, CDR2 YFSETQ. The CDR3 is 15 residues long. J was trimmed by 1 base and V by 4 bases; bases with no gene match: 2. CDR3 residues: CASSILAGGTDTQYF. The CDR3 DNA sequence: TGCGCCAGCAGCATACTAGCGGGGGGCACAGATACGCAGTATTTT.

This clonotype was detected ten times or more. This chain's CDR3 is CASSNGQGGSGTF. The CDR3 DNA reads TGCGCCAGCAGTAACGGACAGGGCGGATCGGGGACTTTC. The V gene is TRBV5-1, the J gene TRBJ2-6; 8 bases agree with TRBD1. The V and J ends lost 5 bases and 18 bases, in that order; junction bases with no gene match: 13. CDR1 and CDR2 (germline): SGHRS, YFSETQ. This CDR3 spans 13 amino acids. Based on the CDR3 plus reference TRBV5-1 and TRBJ2-6, the full variable domain is KAGVTQTPRYLIKTRGQQVTLSCSPISGHRSVSWYQQTPGQGLQFLFEYFSETQRNKGNFPGRFSGRQFSNSRSEMNVSTLELGDSALYLCASSNGQGGSGTFGAGSRLTVL.

This clonotype came up many times. The J gene is TRBJ1-2, the V gene TRBV9; D is unresolved. Per germline, CDR1 SGDLS and CDR2 YYNGEE. The CDR3 is 15 amino acids. Trimming pared 3 bases from V and 11 bases from J, leaving 23 bases between. CDR3 nucleotide sequence: TGTGCCAGCAGCGAGTTAGAGCCTACCTCTATAGGATACACCTTC. It translates to CASSELEPTSIGYTF.

This clonotype was seen at least ten times. The gene calls are TRBV28 and TRBJ1-2; a possible D gene is TRBD1 (5 bases). The CDR3 covers 11 residues. V gave up 8 bases and J gave up 6 bases, with 10 bases separating them. Germline V gene data show CDR1 as MDHEN and CDR2 as SYDVKM. The CDR3 loop reads CASGARDGYTF. The CDR3 DNA sequence: TGTGCCAGCGGGGCGCGGGATGGCTACACCTTC.

Regarding this clonotype: The limits of the CDR3 on the DNA are not certain, so only TCRdb's listed CDR3 is given. The chain uses TRBV7-2 and TRBJ1-1. The CDR3 totals 21 residues, both ends included. The germline gives CDR1 SGHTA, CDR2 FQGNSA. This CDR3 is CASSFYICSARDKTGLGEAFF.